Presented here are 21 T cell receptor beta chains from one specimen sequenced in a study of blood T cells in healthy people across ages. Primers used in a second PCR of roughly 7 to 11 cycles were a sample-barcoded 5' primer and a J-beta primer mix. MiXCR, run by TCRdb on the 5' RACE reads, gives a single entry per CDR3 protein. The repertoire consists of 650,000 to 1,000,000 distinct CDR3 sequences, with around 36% occurring once and the leading ten covering 10% to 15%. Specimen: blood. These receptors were taken from a man aged 18 to 35 in good health.

The table lists this clonotype with many counts. The chain links TRBV3-1 to TRBJ2-3, with D possibly being TRBD1 (5 bases). This CDR3 is built from 14 residues. V shed 4 bases and J shed 0 bases, with 8 bases lying between them. From germline, CDR1 is LGHDT and CDR2 YNNKEL (reference sequence). CDR3 sequence reads: CASSPTASTDTQYF. For the CDR3, the DNA is TGTGCCAGCAGCCCGACAGCTAGCACAGATACGCAGTATTTT.

In its sample, this clonotype was seen many times. This chain joins TRBV12-3 or TRBV12-4 and TRBJ2-1; possible D gene TRBD2, 6 bases. The CDR3 spans 14 residues. The V end was cut by 1 base, the J end by 5 bases, with 9 bases between. The CDR3 spells CASSLVADHNEQFF. For the CDR3, the DNA is TGTGCCAGCAGTTTAGTAGCGGACCACAATGAGCAGTTCTTC.

There are a few counts of this clonotype. The J gene is TRBJ1-4, the V gene TRBV20-1, with D possibly matching TRBD1 (5 bases). The CDR3 runs 11 residues. V lost 5 bases and J lost 8, with 9 bases in between. The germline V gene encodes CDR1 DFQATT and CDR2 SNEGSKA (reference sequence). The CDR3 sequence is CSAWDREKLFF. The CDR3 DNA follows: TGCAGTGCTTGGGACCGGGAAAAACTGTTTTTT.

This clonotype has a count of ten or more. This chain connects TRBV4-2 to TRBJ2-1; TRBD2 matches 10 bases. V lost 0 bases, J lost 8 bases, and 7 bases stayed unmatched. CDR1 LGHNA and CDR2 YNFKEQ come from the germline V gene. This CDR3 has 16 amino acids. The CDR3 DNA reads TGTGCCAGCAGCCAAGAAAGCGGGGGGGCCTCTGATGAGCAGTTCTTC. Protein: CASSQESGGASDEQFF.

Turning to this clonotype: This may arise from a read error, as a much more abundant clone is one base away. The CDR3 ends on some other residue instead of the conserved phenylalanine or tryptophan, so this is likely a read error. This rearrangement joins TRBV20-1 to TRBJ2-7; possibly TRBD2 for D (5 bases). The germline CDR1 and CDR2 sequences are DFQATT and SNEGSKA (reference sequence). V was clipped by 3 bases and J by 2 bases, with 11 bases between them. CDR3 length equals 13 residues. CDR3 coding DNA: TGCAGTGCTAGGCCCGAGACTACCTACGAGCAGTACCTC. Residues: CSARPETTYEQYL.

About this clonotype: Its ends do not fully match the called genes, so a read error is possible. J is TRBJ2-1 and V is TRBV10-3; TRBD2 agrees at 9 bases. The CDR3 loop spans 16 amino acids. Germline CDR1 reads ENHRY; CDR2 reads SYGVKD. As DNA, the CDR3 is TGTGCCATCAGTGAGGAGGGGCGGGGGGGCGTTAATGAGCGGTTCTTC. Translating gives CAISEEGRGGVNERFF.

This clonotype came up a few times. V and J are TRBV12-3 or TRBV12-4 and TRBJ1-2; no definite D call. The CDR3 sequence is 12 residues long. The ends were cut back, 5 bases at V and 4 bases at J, with 8 bases in the middle. The CDR3 region has the DNA TGTGCCAGCAGTCGATACACCTATGGCTACACCTTC. It encodes CASSRYTYGYTF.

On this clonotype itself: One junction end does not reproduce the germline sequence, and a read error may be involved. The rearrangement links TRBV12-3 or TRBV12-4 to TRBJ2-3, with D unresolved. The CDR3 contains 14 residues. CDR3 nucleotides: TGTGCCAGCAAGCTAACAGTGAGCACAGATGCGCAGTATTTT. This sequence encodes CASKLTVSTDAQYF.

This clonotype was detected many times. This chain connects TRBV10-3 to TRBJ2-5; TRBD1 matches at 10 bases. The germline V gene encodes CDR1 ENHRY and CDR2 SYGVKD. Trimming at V came to 6 bases and at J to 2 bases, leaving 3 bases not matched to a gene. This CDR3 spans 14 amino acids. Written as DNA, the CDR3 is TGTGCCATCAGGGGGACAGGGGAACAAGAGACCCAGTACTTC. Its translation is CAIRGTGEQETQYF.

The gene calls are TRBV9 and TRBJ1-3, with 7 bases matching TRBD1. Germline lookup yields CDR1 SGDLS and CDR2 YYNGEE. The CDR3 totals 15 residues. Trimming removed 3 bases from V and 0 bases from J; junction bases left unmatched: 3. CDR3 sequence reads: CASSETGDSGNTIYF. DNA for the CDR3: TGTGCCAGCAGCGAAACAGGGGACTCTGGAAACACCATATATTTT.

There are a few counts of this clonotype. This rearrangement joins TRBV20-1 to TRBJ1-2; D is perhaps TRBD1 (6 bases). Germline V gene lookup returns CDR1 DFQATT and CDR2 SNEGSKA (reference sequence). V dropped 6 bases and J dropped 8 bases, with 19 bases sitting between them. The CDR3 contains 13 residues. CDR3 protein: CSAKESKGGGYTF. As DNA, the CDR3 is TGCAGTGCCAAAGAATCTAAGGGGGGAGGCTACACCTTC.

CDR3 nucleotide sequence: TGCGCCAGCAGCCCTTCGGTCCAGTACTTC. It is translated as CASSPSVQYF. The V gene is TRBV5-1, the J gene TRBJ2-7; D not certain. CDR1 is SGHRS, CDR2 YFSETQ, per germline. V was clipped by 4 bases and J by 10 bases, with 9 bases between them. This CDR3 is built from 10 residues.

Ten or more counts support this clonotype. V gene TRBV12-3 or TRBV12-4 combines with J gene TRBJ2-5; D gene uncertain. Trimming took off 6 bases at V and 0 bases at J, with 11 bases between the two ends. This CDR3 region has 14 residues. The CDR3 DNA sequence: TGTGCCAGCAGACCCTCGAGCCACCAAGAGACCCAGTACTTC. Translation: CASRPSSHQETQYF.

The V and J genes are TRBV4-1 and TRBJ1-1; 10 bases are shared with TRBD1. Germline V CDR1 and CDR2: MGHRA, YSYEKL. The CDR3 sequence is 18 residues long. The V segment lost 0 bases and the J segment 0 bases; nucleotides outside the gene matches: 7. The CDR3 DNA follows: TGCGCCAGCAGCCAAGAGGAGTGGACAGGGGGTTTGAACACTGAAGCTTTCTTT. This gives the protein CASSQEEWTGGLNTEAFF.

This clonotype was observed once. V usage is TRBV10-3 and J usage is TRBJ1-3; D call uncertain. Germline values: CDR1 ENHRY, CDR2 SYGVKD. The CDR3 loop spans 17 amino acids. Trimming pared 2 bases from V and 0 bases from J, leaving 14 bases between. The CDR3 nucleotides are TGTGCCATCAGTGAGGACGCGCAGGCCCTCTCTGGAAACACCATATATTTT. It codes for CAISEDAQALSGNTIYF.

The V and J genes are TRBV20-1 and TRBJ1-2; 10 bases line up with TRBD1. With 4 bases clipped from V and 6 bases from J, the junction kept 8 bases outside the gene matches. The CDR3 runs to 14 residues. From germline, CDR1 is DFQATT and CDR2 SNEGSKA (reference sequence). The CDR3 is CSANPGTGVDGYTF. The CDR3 nucleotides are TGCAGTGCTAACCCTGGGACAGGGGTTGATGGCTACACCTTC.

The sample holds many counts of this clonotype. The V and J genes are TRBV6-2 or TRBV6-3 and TRBJ2-7; D call uncertain. This CDR3 is 14 amino acids long. V was cut by 4 bases and J by 0 bases, with 10 bases left in between. Germline V CDR1 and CDR2: MNHEY, SVGEGT. The CDR3 reads CASSSTTVSYEQYF. The CDR3 bases are TGTGCCAGCAGTTCAACGACGGTCTCCTACGAGCAGTACTTC.

The rearrangement uses TRBV7-2 and TRBJ2-6, with D possibly being TRBD1 or TRBD2 (5 bases each). CDR1 is SGHTA, CDR2 FQGNSA, per germline. The germline V and J ends were trimmed by 4 bases and 0 bases, with 10 bases remaining between them. The CDR3 has 16 residues. The CDR3 reads CASSYTGPSGANVLTF. CDR3 bases: TGTGCCAGCAGCTATACGGGGCCCTCTGGGGCCAACGTCCTGACTTTC.

This clonotype showed up just a few times. The gene calls are TRBV7-9 and TRBJ1-2, with D perhaps matching TRBD1 (6 bases). Trimming shortened V by 5 bases and J by 6 bases, and 19 bases separated the two germline ends. This CDR3 is built from 15 residues. The germline V gene encodes CDR1 SEHNR and CDR2 FQNEAQ (reference sequence). CDR3: CASSRSGEGGDGYTF. CDR3 DNA sequence: TGTGCCAGCAGCCGGTCTGGCGAAGGGGGAGATGGCTACACCTTC.

This clonotype was seen a single time. The gene calls are TRBV25-1 and TRBJ1-2; D unresolved. V shed 4 bases and J shed 6 bases, with 9 bases lying between them. This CDR3 spans 12 amino acids. Germline CDR1 and CDR2: MGHDK and SYGVNS. The DNA for the CDR3 is TGTGCCAGCAGTGTTTTGACGGATGGCTACACCTTC. Residues: CASSVLTDGYTF.

This clonotype was found many times. The chain has TRBV20-1 and TRBJ2-3; a weak D match, TRBD2 (6 bases). Per the germline V gene, CDR1 is DFQATT and CDR2 is SNEGSKA (reference sequence). The CDR3 length is 13 residues. V lost 0 bases, J lost 4 bases, and 8 bases lay in between. In DNA, the CDR3 is TGCAGTGCTAGAGATGCGGGGTCAGATACGCAGTATTTT. This gives the protein CSARDAGSDTQYF.